This TCR beta chain was observed in a study of T-cell memory formation after mild COVID-19. The V gene lost 5 bases and the J gene lost 9 bases, with 21 bases spanning the gap. CDR1 is SGDLS and CDR2 is YYNGEE in the germline V gene. The CDR3 length is 15 residues. TCRdb redid the calling of the 5' RACE reads with MiXCR, one entry per CDR3 protein. The data hold fewer than 250,000 distinct CDR3 sequences, with approximately 30% observed a single time. This receptor was obtained from an adult woman who had mild COVID-19 (a few samples of this study predate the infection). Cell type and time point are not known. This chain uses TRBV9 with TRBJ1-5; TRBD1 might be the D (5 bases). Sequenced material: PBMCs or a T cell subset sorted from them (not recorded which). This CDR3 reads CASSPGDGTYRPQHF. CDR3 nucleotide sequence: TGTGCCAGCAGTCCGGGGGACGGTACGTATCGGCCCCAGCATTTT. The full variable domain, in which reference TRBV9 and TRBJ1-5 provide the parts outside the CDR3, is DSGVTQTPKHLITATGQRVTLRCSPRSGDLSVYWYQQSLDQGLQFLIQYYNGEERAKGNILERFSAQQFPDLHSELNLSSLELGDSALYFCASSPGDGTYRPQHFGDGTRLSIL.